Sequencing of this TCR beta chain was carried out in a study of T cell changes during pregnancy in multiple sclerosis. Libraries were prepared by immunoSEQ multiplex PCR; TCRdb keeps only in-frame clonotypes and omits some of them. The sample lists roughly 72,000 clones; approximately 94% were seen once. The V end lost 3 bases, the J end lost 6 bases, and 26 bases lay between the germline ends. Germline-derived CDR1 and CDR2 are KGHSH and LQKENI. The length of the CDR3 is 18 residues. The sequencing used CD4+ T cells from peripheral blood mononuclear cells, collected before pregnancy. The origin of this receptor is a female donor with multiple sclerosis, enrolled in a pregnancy study. V usage is TRBV18 and J usage is TRBJ1-2; D perhaps matches TRBD1 (6 bases). The CDR3 bases are TGTGCCAGCTCACCGCTCGCCCCACAGGGTGTTCGTTCTCATGGCTACACCTTC. This sequence encodes CASSPLAPQGVRSHGYTF.